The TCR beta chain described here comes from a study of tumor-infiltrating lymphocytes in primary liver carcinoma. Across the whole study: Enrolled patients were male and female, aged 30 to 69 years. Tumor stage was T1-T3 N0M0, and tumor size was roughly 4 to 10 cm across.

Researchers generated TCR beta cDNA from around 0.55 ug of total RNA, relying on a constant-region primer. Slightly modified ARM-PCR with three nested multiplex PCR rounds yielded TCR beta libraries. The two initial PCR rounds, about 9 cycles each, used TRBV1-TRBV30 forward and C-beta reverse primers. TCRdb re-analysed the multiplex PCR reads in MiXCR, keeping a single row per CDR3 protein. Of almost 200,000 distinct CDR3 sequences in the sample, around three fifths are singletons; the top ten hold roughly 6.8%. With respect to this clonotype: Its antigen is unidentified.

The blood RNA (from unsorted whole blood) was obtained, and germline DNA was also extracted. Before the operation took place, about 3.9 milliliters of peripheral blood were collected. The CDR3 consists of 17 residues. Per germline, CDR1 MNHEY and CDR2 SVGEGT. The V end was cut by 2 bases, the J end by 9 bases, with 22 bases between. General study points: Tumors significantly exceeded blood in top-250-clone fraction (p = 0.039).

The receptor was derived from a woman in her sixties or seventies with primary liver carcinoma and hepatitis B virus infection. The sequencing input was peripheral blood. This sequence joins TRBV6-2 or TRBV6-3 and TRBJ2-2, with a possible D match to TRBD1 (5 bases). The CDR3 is CASSYSSRRVGSRELFF. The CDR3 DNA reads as TGTGCCAGCAGTTACAGTTCCCGCAGGGTTGGATCCAGGGAGCTGTTTTTT.